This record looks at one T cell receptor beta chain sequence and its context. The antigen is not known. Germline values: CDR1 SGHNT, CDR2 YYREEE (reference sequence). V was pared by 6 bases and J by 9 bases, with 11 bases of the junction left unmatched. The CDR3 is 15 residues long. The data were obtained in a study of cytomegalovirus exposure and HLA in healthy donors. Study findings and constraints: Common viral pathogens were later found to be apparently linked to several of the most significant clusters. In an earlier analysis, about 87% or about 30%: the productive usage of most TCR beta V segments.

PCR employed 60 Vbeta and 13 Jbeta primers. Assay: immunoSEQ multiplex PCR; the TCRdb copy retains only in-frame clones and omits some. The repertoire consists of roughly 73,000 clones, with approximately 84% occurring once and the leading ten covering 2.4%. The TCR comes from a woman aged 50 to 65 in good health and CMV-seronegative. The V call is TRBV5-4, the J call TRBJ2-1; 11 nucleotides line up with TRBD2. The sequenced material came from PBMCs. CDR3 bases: TGTGCCAGCACCTCTACTAGCGGGGGTGACGGTGAGCAGTTCTTC. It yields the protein CASTSTSGGDGEQFF.